Each of the 23 T cell receptor beta chains below was sequenced from the same sample in a study of T cell repertoires in cytomegalovirus infection. One entry per CDR3 protein, called by TCRdb with MiXCR from the reads. This sample carries 150,000 to 200,000 distinct CDR3 sequences, 15% to 20% of them seen once, and the ten largest clones take about 2.9%. Sequenced: PBMCs. All receptors derive from a human donor in good health (CMV status not recorded). Some clones in this sample may be carry-over from other donors' samples.

The chain recombines TRBV9 with TRBJ2-5; the D gene is possibly TRBD2 (6 bases). Trimming cost V 3 bases and J 0 bases, with 12 bases left between them. The germline V gene encodes CDR1 SGDLS and CDR2 YYNGEE. This CDR3 comprises 15 residues. CDR3 loop: CASSAGRGDQETQYF. In DNA, the CDR3 is TGTGCCAGCAGCGCGGGGCGGGGCGACCAAGAGACCCAGTACTTC.

This clonotype was recorded many times. The J gene is TRBJ2-2, the V gene TRBV7-9, with 10 bases identical to TRBD1. Germline-derived CDR1 and CDR2 are SEHNR and FQNEAQ (reference sequence). V was pared by 1 base and J by 2 bases, with 4 bases of the junction left unmatched. The CDR3 is 17 residues long. The CDR3 bases are TGTGCCAGCAGCTTAGGCCGGGACAGGGGAAACACCGGGGAGCTGTTTTTT. Translating gives CASSLGRDRGNTGELFF.

The chain uses TRBV29-1 and TRBJ2-1; 11 bases match TRBD2. The CDR3 consists of 14 residues. J was trimmed by 10 bases and V by 7 bases; bases with no gene match: 12. Germline-derived CDR1 and CDR2 are SQVTM and ANQGSEA. The CDR3 nucleotides are TGCAGCGCGTCAACTAGCGGGGGAGCTTGGGAGCAGTTCTTC. Translation: CSASTSGGAWEQFF.

The V gene is TRBV19, the J gene TRBJ2-7; 10 bases fit TRBD1. CDR1 LNHDA and CDR2 SQIVND come from the germline V gene (reference sequence). The CDR3 spans 15 residues. With V trimmed by 5 bases and J by 0 bases, 4 bases remained unmatched. In DNA, the CDR3 is TGTGCCAGTAGTGGGGACAGGGGTGTCTCCTACGAGCAGTACTTC. The encoded protein is CASSGDRGVSYEQYF. The full variable domain, with the rest looked up from reference TRBV19 and TRBJ2-7, is DGGITQSPKYLFRKEGQNVTLSCEQNLNHDAMYWYRQDPGQGLRLIYYSQIVNDFQKGDIAEGYSVSREKKESFPLTVTSAQKNPTAFYLCASSGDRGVSYEQYFGPGTRLTVT.

The CDR3 DNA reads as TGCAGTGCTCCCCCCCCTTGGGGGTCGAACTATGGCTACACCTTC. It yields the protein CSAPPPWGSNYGYTF. The chain carries TRBV20-1 and TRBJ1-2, with D possibly TRBD1 on 5 matching bases. Trimming stripped 5 bases from V and 2 bases from J, with 18 bases between. Germline values: CDR1 DFQATT, CDR2 SNEGSKA (reference sequence). The CDR3 totals 15 residues.

This clonotype was seen at least ten times. The V and J genes are TRBV7-9 and TRBJ2-7, with D uncertain. There are 11 residues in the CDR3. From germline, CDR1 is SEHNR and CDR2 FQNEAQ (reference sequence). V lost 8 bases to trimming and J lost 4 bases, with 9 bases between them. DNA for the CDR3: TGTGCCAGCGAAGGAGATTACGAGCAGTACTTC. It encodes CASEGDYEQYF.

V usage is TRBV4-1 and J usage is TRBJ1-2, with no clear D. Germline CDR1 and CDR2: MGHRA and YSYEKL. The V end lost 0 bases, the J end lost 5 bases, and 7 bases lay between the germline ends. The CDR3 runs to 13 residues. The CDR3 bases are TGCGCCAGCAGCCAAGAAGGCGAGTATGGCTACACCTTC. Protein product: CASSQEGEYGYTF.

This rearrangement joins TRBV7-3 to TRBJ2-1, with TRBD1 identical over 9 bases. This CDR3 contains 16 residues. The V segment lost 2 bases and the J segment 8 bases; nucleotides outside the gene matches: 10. The germline V gene has CDR1 SGHTA and CDR2 FQGTGA. CDR3: CASSLVLGQGTHEQFF. CDR3 nucleotides: TGTGCCAGCAGCTTAGTTTTGGGACAGGGTACGCATGAGCAGTTCTTC.

In its sample, this clonotype was seen a few times. The chain recombines TRBV14 with TRBJ2-2, with a tentative D call TRBD1 (6 bases). The CDR3 totals 17 residues. The V and J ends lost 4 bases and 4 bases respectively, with 19 bases between them. CDR1 SGHDN and CDR2 FVKESK come from the germline V gene. CDR3 residues: CASSLNLPGQGTGELFF. In nucleotides, the CDR3 is TGTGCCAGCAGCCTTAACCTACCGGGACAAGGCACCGGGGAGCTGTTTTTT.

J is TRBJ1-6 and V is TRBV5-1; 10 nucleotides match TRBD1. Germline trimming cut 3 bases from V and 8 bases from J; bases unmatched to any gene: 2. CDR3 size: 14 residues. Germline loops: CDR1 SGHRS, CDR2 YFSETQ. Written as DNA, the CDR3 is TGCGCCAGCAGCTCCGGACAGGGGGATTCACCCCTCCACTTT. It is translated as CASSSGQGDSPLHF.

This clonotype was found a few times. The chain recombines TRBV7-2 with TRBJ2-5; D is undetermined. CDR1 and CDR2 from the germline V gene are SGHTA and FQGNSA. This CDR3 comprises 14 residues. The V gene lost 1 base and the J gene lost 0 bases, with 6 bases spanning the gap. The CDR3 protein is CASSLVADQETQYF. The CDR3 DNA follows: TGTGCCAGCAGCTTAGTGGCAGACCAAGAGACCCAGTACTTC.

This clonotype appeared many times. This chain joins TRBV28 and TRBJ1-4; possible D gene TRBD1, 6 bases. Trimming removed 5 bases from V and 10 bases from J, with 14 bases in between. Per the germline V gene, CDR1 is MDHEN and CDR2 is SYDVKM. CDR3 size: 13 residues. CDR3 in amino acids: CASSMDSHRKLFF. CDR3 coding DNA: TGTGCCAGCAGTATGGACAGTCACCGAAAACTGTTTTTT.

V gene TRBV12-3 or TRBV12-4 combines with J gene TRBJ1-1; D may be TRBD1 (5 bases). This CDR3 comprises 14 residues. V lost 3 bases to trimming and J lost 6 bases, with 14 bases between them. The CDR3 sequence: CASSLGTQPPEAFF. For the CDR3, the DNA is TGTGCCAGCAGTTTGGGGACCCAACCCCCTGAAGCTTTCTTT.

This sequence joins TRBV19 and TRBJ1-5; no definite D call. Trimming took 3 bases from V and 5 from J, leaving 11 bases between them. There are 14 residues in the CDR3. Germline V gene lookup returns CDR1 LNHDA and CDR2 SQIVND (reference sequence). DNA for the CDR3: TGTGCCAGTAGTATCCGGGTGCGGGATCAGCCCCAGCATTTT. Encoded protein: CASSIRVRDQPQHF.

The rearrangement uses TRBV12-3 or TRBV12-4 and TRBJ1-5; D uncertain. V was cut by 6 bases and J by 7 bases, with 13 bases left in between. CDR3 size: 13 residues. The CDR3 DNA sequence: TGTGCCAGCAGCCCCCAAGGTCCACAGCCCCAGCATTTT. Its translation is CASSPQGPQPQHF.

This chain uses TRBV6-6 with TRBJ2-3; 8 bases match TRBD1. This CDR3 is built from 15 residues. The V and J ends lost 0 bases and 6 bases, in that order; junction bases with no gene match: 5. The germline V gene encodes CDR1 MNHNY and CDR2 SVGAGI (reference sequence). The DNA for the CDR3 is TGTGCCAGCAGTTACTCAGGACAGGGTACCGATACGCAGTATTTT. It yields the protein CASSYSGQGTDTQYF.

This clonotype has at least ten counts. The chain combines TRBV6-5 with TRBJ1-1; possibly TRBD1 for D (5 bases). Germline loops: CDR1 MNHEY, CDR2 SVGAGI. CDR3 length equals 13 residues. V lost 0 bases and J lost 7, with 9 bases in between. As DNA, the CDR3 is TGTGCCAGCAGTTACTCGGGGGGAGGTGAAGCTTTCTTT. Its protein product is CASSYSGGGEAFF.

The chain's CDR3 is CASSPGLDKDTQYF. The CDR3, as DNA: TGTGCCAGCAGCCCTGGACTAGACAAAGATACGCAGTATTTT. V gene TRBV5-4 combines with J gene TRBJ2-3, with 7 bases lining up with TRBD2. J gave up 5 bases and V 4 bases, and 7 bases lay outside the gene matches. The CDR3 is 14 residues long. The germline CDR1 and CDR2 sequences are SGHNT and YYREEE (reference sequence).

This clonotype has a count of ten or more. The chain is built from TRBV7-2 and TRBJ2-2; 7 bases map to TRBD1. The V segment lost 5 bases and the J segment 3 bases; nucleotides outside the gene matches: 6. The germline CDR1 and CDR2 sequences are SGHTA and FQGNSA. The CDR3 has 15 amino acids. The CDR3 DNA is TGTGCCAGCAGCGGAACAGGGGCTTACACCGGGGAGCTGTTTTTT. It is translated as CASSGTGAYTGELFF.

This clonotype came up many times. The J gene is TRBJ2-7, the V gene TRBV7-3; D is perhaps TRBD2 (5 bases). V lost 2 bases and J 2 bases, leaving 10 bases between the germline ends. CDR3 length: 14 residues. Germline assignment: CDR1 SGHTA and CDR2 FQGTGA. CDR3 nucleotides: TGTGCCAGCAGCTTAGGAGGTGGGCCCTACGAGCAGTACTTC. This codes for CASSLGGGPYEQYF. Full variable domain (outside the CDR3, taken from reference TRBV7-3 and TRBJ2-7): GAGVSQTPSNKVTEKGKYVELRCDPISGHTALYWYRQSLGQGPEFLIYFQGTGAADDSGLPNDRFFAVRPEGSVSTLKIQRTERGDSAVYLCASSLGGGPYEQYFGPGTRLTVT.

This clonotype was detected a few times. The rearrangement uses TRBV7-2 and TRBJ2-3, with D possibly matching TRBD1 (6 bases). CDR1 and CDR2 from the germline V gene are SGHTA and FQGNSA. Trimming cost V 1 base and J 6 bases, with 14 bases left between them. The CDR3 runs 15 residues. CDR3 coding DNA: TGTGCCAGCAGCTTAGGGGGGCCTCCTAGCGATACGCAGTATTTT. This encodes CASSLGGPPSDTQYF.

Ten or more counts support this clonotype. The J gene is TRBJ2-1, the V gene TRBV7-2, with 10 bases aligning to TRBD2. After removal of 2 bases from V and 8 bases from J, the junction contained 6 bases not matched to a gene. CDR1 and CDR2 from the germline V gene are SGHTA and FQGNSA. CDR3 length: 15 amino acids. CDR3 region: CASSLQRGGLHEQFF. DNA of the CDR3: TGTGCCAGCAGCTTACAGCGGGGGGGCCTCCATGAGCAGTTCTTC.

The rearrangement uses TRBV6-1 and TRBJ1-5; no definite D call. V lost 6 bases and J lost 7, with 13 bases in between. Germline V gives CDR1 MNHNS, CDR2 SASEGT. The CDR3 runs to 13 residues. The CDR3: CASSGVSGQPQHF. The CDR3 coding sequence is TGTGCCAGCAGCGGGGTTTCCGGGCAGCCCCAGCATTTT.